This TCR beta chain appears in the sequencing data of a study of CD8 T cells in ankylosing spondylitis. Losses at the gene ends were 6 bases for V and 1 base for J; bases not matched to a gene: 11. This CDR3 has 17 amino acids. TCRdb re-called the 5' RACE reads through MiXCR, storing one row per CDR3 protein. In the table there are 150,000 to 200,000 distinct CDR3 sequences, over 10% of which are singletons. This clonotype was seen at least ten times. The sequencing input was blood, either unsorted or a sorted T cell fraction (not recorded which). The receptor was isolated from a female donor with ankylosing spondylitis or in good health (not recorded which). The rearrangement uses TRBV12-3 or TRBV12-4 and TRBJ2-7; 11 nucleotides match TRBD1. The CDR3 DNA is TGTGCCAGCAGCCGGAGGGGGACAGGGGGGTCATCCTACGAGCAGTACTTC. Residues: CASSRRGTGGSSYEQYF.